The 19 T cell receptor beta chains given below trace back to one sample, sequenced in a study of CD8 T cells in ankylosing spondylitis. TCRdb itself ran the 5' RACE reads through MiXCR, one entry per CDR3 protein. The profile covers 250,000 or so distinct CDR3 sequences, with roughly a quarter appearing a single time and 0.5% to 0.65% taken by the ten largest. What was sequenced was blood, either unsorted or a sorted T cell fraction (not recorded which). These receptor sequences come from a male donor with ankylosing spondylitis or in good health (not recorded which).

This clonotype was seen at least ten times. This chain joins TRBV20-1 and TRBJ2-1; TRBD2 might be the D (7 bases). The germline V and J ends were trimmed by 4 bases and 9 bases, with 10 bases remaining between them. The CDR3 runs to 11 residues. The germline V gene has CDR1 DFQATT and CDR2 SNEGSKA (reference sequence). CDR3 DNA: TGCAGTGCTAAGGGGGGGCTTGAGCAGTTCTTC. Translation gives CSAKGGLEQFF.

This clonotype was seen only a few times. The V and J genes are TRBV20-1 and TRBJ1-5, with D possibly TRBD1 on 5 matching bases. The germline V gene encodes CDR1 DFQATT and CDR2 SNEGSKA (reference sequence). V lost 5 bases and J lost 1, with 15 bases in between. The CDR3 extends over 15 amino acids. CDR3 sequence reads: CSAVTGGGSNQPQHF. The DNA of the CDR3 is TGCAGTGCTGTCACGGGGGGAGGCAGCAATCAGCCCCAGCATTTT.

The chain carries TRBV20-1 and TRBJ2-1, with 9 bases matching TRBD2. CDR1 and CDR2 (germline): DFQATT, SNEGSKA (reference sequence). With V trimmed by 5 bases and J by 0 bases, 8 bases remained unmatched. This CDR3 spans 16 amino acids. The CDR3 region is CSAPRLAERSYNEQFF. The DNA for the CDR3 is TGCAGTGCTCCTAGACTAGCGGAGCGCTCCTACAATGAGCAGTTCTTC.

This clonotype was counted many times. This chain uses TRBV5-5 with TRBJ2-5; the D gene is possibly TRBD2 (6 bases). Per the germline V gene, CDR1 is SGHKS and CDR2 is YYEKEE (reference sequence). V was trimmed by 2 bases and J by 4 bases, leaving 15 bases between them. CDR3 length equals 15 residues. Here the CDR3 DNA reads TGTGCCAGCAGCTTTGGGACTGCTAATGGAGAGACCCAGTACTTC. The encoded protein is CASSFGTANGETQYF. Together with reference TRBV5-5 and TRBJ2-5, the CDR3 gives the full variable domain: DAGVTQSPTHLIKTRGQQVTLRCSPISGHKSVSWYQQVLGQGPQFIFQYYEKEERGRGNFPDRFSARQFPNYSSELNVNALLLGDSALYLCASSFGTANGETQYFGPGTRLLVL.

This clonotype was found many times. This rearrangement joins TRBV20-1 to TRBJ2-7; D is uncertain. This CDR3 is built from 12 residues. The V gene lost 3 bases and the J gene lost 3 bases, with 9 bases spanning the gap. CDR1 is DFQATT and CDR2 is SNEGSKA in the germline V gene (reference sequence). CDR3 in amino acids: CSASKDGYEQYF. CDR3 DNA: TGCAGTGCTAGTAAGGACGGCTACGAGCAGTACTTC.

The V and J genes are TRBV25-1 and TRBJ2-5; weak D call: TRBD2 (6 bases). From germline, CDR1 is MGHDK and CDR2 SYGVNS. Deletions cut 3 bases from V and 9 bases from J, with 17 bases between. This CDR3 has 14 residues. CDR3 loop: CASSDPIGWGAQYF. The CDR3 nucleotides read TGTGCCAGCAGTGACCCCATAGGATGGGGGGCCCAGTACTTC.

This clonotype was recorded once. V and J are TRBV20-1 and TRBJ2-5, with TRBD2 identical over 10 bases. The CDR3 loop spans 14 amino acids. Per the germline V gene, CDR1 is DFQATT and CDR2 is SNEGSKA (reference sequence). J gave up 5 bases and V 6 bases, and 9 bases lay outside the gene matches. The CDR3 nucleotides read TGCAGTGCCACGGGAGCGGGGGGGCGGGAGACCCAGTACTTC. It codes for CSATGAGGRETQYF.

In DNA, the CDR3 is TGTGCCAGCAGTTCGCCTCCTAAGCGGGGCTACGAGCAGTACTTC. Translated, it gives CASSSPPKRGYEQYF. The J gene is TRBJ2-7, the V gene TRBV28; 7 bases fit TRBD2. Per the germline V gene, CDR1 is MDHEN and CDR2 is SYDVKM. Unmatched junction bases numbered 9, after V lost 4 bases and J lost 3 bases. The CDR3 has 15 amino acids.

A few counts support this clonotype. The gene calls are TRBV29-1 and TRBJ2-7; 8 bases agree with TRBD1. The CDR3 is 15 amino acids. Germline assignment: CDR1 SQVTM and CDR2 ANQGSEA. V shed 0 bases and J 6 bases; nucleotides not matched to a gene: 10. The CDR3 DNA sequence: TGCAGCGTTGAAGATCCTGAGACAGGGGTTTGCGAGCAGTACTTC. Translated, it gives CSVEDPETGVCEQYF.

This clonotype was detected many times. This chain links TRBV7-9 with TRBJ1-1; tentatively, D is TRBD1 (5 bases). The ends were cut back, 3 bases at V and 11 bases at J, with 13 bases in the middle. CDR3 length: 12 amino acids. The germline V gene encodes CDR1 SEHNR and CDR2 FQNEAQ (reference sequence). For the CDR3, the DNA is TGTGCCAGCAGCTTTGTGACTTGGGGCGCTTTCTTT. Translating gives CASSFVTWGAFF. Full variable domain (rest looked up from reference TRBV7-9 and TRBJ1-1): DTGVSQNPRHKITKRGQNVTFRCDPISEHNRLYWYRQTLGQGPEFLTYFQNEAQLEKSRLLSDRFSAERPKGSFSTLEIQRTEQGDSAMYLCASSFVTWGAFFGQGTRLTVV.

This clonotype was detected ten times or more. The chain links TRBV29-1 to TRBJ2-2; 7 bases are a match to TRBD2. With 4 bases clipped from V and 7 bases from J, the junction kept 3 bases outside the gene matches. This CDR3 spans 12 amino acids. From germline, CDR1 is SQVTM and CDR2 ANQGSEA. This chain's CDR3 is CSVVSGGGELFF. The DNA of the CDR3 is TGCAGCGTTGTGTCGGGAGGCGGGGAGCTGTTTTTT.

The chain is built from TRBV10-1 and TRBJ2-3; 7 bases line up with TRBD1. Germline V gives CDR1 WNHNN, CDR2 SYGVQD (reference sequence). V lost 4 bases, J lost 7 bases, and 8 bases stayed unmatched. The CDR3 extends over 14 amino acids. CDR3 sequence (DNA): TGCGCCAGCAGTGGTGACAGGGATGTAAATACGCAGTATTTT. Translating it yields CASSGDRDVNTQYF.

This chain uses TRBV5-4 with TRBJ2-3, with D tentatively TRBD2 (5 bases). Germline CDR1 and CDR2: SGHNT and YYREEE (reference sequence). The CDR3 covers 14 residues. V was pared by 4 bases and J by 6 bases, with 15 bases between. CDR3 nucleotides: TGTGCCAGCAGCGTCCCTCGGGGTGAGGATACGCAGTATTTT. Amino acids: CASSVPRGEDTQYF.

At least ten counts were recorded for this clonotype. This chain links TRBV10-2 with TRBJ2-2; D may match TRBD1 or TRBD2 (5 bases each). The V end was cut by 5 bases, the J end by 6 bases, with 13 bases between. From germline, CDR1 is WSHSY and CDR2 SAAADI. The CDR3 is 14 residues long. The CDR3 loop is CASSRVGEAGELFF. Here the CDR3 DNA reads TGCGCCAGCAGTCGTGTGGGGGAAGCCGGGGAGCTGTTTTTT.

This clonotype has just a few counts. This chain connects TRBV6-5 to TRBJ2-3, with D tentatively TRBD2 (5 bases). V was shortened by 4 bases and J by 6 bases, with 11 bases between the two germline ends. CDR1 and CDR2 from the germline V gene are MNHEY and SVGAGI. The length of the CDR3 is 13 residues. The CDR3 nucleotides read TGTGCCAGCAGTTCGCCTCCGGGGGATACGCAGTATTTT. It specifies CASSSPPGDTQYF.

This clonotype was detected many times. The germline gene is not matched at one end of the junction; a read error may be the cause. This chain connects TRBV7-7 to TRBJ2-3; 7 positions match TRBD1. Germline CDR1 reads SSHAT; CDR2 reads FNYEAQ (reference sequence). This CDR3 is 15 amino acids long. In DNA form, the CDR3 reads TGTGCTAGCAGTGTAGGGGGCCTGGGCACAGATACGCAGTATTTT. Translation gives CASSVGGLGTDTQYF.

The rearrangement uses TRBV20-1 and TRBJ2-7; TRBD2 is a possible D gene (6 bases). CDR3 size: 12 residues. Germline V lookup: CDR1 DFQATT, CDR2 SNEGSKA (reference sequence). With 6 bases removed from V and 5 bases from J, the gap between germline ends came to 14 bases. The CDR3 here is CSAPRDFDEQYF. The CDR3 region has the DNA TGCAGTGCCCCCCGGGACTTTGACGAGCAGTACTTC.

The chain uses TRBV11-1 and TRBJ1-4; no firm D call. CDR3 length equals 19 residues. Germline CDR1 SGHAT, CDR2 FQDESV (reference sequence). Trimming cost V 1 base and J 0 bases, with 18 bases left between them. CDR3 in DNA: TGTGCCAGCAGCTTAGGGCGTCAGAGAAAACTTGCAACTAATGAAAAACTGTTTTTT. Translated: CASSLGRQRKLATNEKLFF.

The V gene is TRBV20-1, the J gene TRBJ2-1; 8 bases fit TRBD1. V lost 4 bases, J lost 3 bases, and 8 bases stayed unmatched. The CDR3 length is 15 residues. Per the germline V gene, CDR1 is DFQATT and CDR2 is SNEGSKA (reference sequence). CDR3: CSANSPGQDYNEQFF. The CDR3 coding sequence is TGCAGTGCTAACTCCCCGGGACAGGACTACAATGAGCAGTTCTTC.